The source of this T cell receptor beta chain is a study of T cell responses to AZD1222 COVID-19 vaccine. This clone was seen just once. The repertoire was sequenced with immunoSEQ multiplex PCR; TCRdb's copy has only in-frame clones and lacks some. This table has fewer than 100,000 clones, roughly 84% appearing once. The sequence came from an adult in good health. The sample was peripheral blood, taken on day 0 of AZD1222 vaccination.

The CDR3: CASSYGTVNYGYTF. CDR3 nucleotide sequence: TGTGCCAGCAGTTACGGGACAGTTAACTATGGCTACACCTTC. The genes are TRBV6-5 and TRBJ1-2; 7 nucleotides line up with TRBD1. The CDR3 length is 14 residues. CDR1 and CDR2 from the germline V gene are MNHEY and SVGAGI. J was trimmed by 1 base and V by 2 bases; bases with no gene match: 1.